The rows below give T cell receptor beta chains drawn from one sample of a study of early T cells in non-severe SARS-CoV-2 infection. One entry per CDR3 protein, called by TCRdb with MiXCR from the 5' RACE reads. The sample has fewer than 55,000 distinct CDR3 sequences; 3% to 4% are singletons. Sequencing was carried out using whole blood. These receptors came from an adult who was a healthcare worker with PCR-confirmed SARS-CoV-2 infection or an uninfected control (not recorded which). CDR3s include the opening cysteine and the closing phenylalanine or tryptophan. The D gene is left open where the match is weak. Clone size, where shown, is once, few, many, or a class for clones that have expanded.

>TRBV19|TRBJ2-5|.|many
CASSINSRTQETQYF
TGTGCCAGTAGTATAAATTCTCGGACCCAAGAGACCCAGTACTTC
>TRBV9|TRBJ2-7|.|many
CASSVSWGPYEQYF
TGTGCCAGCAGCGTCTCCTGGGGGCCCTACGAGCAGTACTTC
>TRBV19|TRBJ2-1|TRBD2|many
CASSAGLSGVNEQFF
TGTGCCAGTAGCGCGGGTCTTAGCGGGGTCAATGAGCAGTTCTTC
>TRBV9|TRBJ2-3|.|many
CASSGDTDTQYF
TGTGCCAGCAGCGGAGACACAGATACGCAGTATTTT
>TRBV12-3/TRBV12-4|TRBJ1-1|.|many
CASSFGGRPEAFF
TGTGCCAGCAGTTTCGGGGGTAGGCCTGAAGCTTTCTTT
>TRBV29-1|TRBJ2-1|.|many
CSVPKKLPAANEQFF
TGCAGCGTACCCAAAAAGCTTCCAGCGGCCAATGAGCAGTTCTTC
>TRBV24-1|TRBJ2-1|.|many
CATSDAPGRNYNEQFF
TGTGCCACCAGTGATGCCCCGGGACGGAACTACAATGAGCAGTTCTTC
>TRBV11-3|TRBJ2-1|TRBD2|many
CASSFRGLHNEQFF
TGTGCCAGCAGCTTCCGGGGACTACACAATGAGCAGTTCTTC
>TRBV6-5|TRBJ2-2|TRBD2|many
CASSPSGGSSTGELFF
TGTGCCAGCAGTCCTAGCGGGGGGAGTAGCACCGGGGAGCTGTTTTTT
>TRBV7-8|TRBJ2-7|.|few
CASSLLTAREQYF
TGTGCCAGCAGCTTATTAACCGCGCGCGAGCAGTACTTC
>TRBV20-1|TRBJ2-2|TRBD1|.
CSARPYGQGGITGELFF
TGCAGTGCTCGCCCTTATGGACAGGGCGGAATCACCGGGGAGCTGTTTTTT
>TRBV7-9|TRBJ1-2|.|few
CASSLKAGPYGYTF
TGTGCCAGCAGCTTGAAGGCAGGCCCCTATGGCTACACCTTC
>TRBV6-5|TRBJ2-7|TRBD1|many
CASSSSMTGFLGDEQYF
TGTGCCAGCAGTTCCTCAATGACAGGGTTCTTGGGAGACGAGCAGTACTTC
>TRBV7-9|TRBJ2-1|.|many
CASSYHSPANEQFF
TGTGCCAGCAGCTACCACAGCCCCGCCAATGAGCAGTTCTTC
>TRBV5-1|TRBJ1-1|.|few
CASSVQERAEAFF
TGCGCCAGCAGCGTGCAAGAAAGGGCTGAAGCTTTCTTT
>TRBV29-1|TRBJ2-3|TRBD2|many
CSAPLPAGGHTDTQYF
TGCAGCGCACCCCTTCCGGCGGGAGGACACACAGATACGCAGTATTTT
>TRBV9|TRBJ1-1|.|many
CASSGPPSF
TGTGCCAGCAGCGGGCCCCCCTCCTTT
>TRBV11-3|TRBJ1-2|TRBD1|many
CASSLPDRDSGYTF
TGTGCCAGCAGCTTGCCGGACAGGGACTCAGGCTACACCTTC
>TRBV7-9|TRBJ1-3|.|.
CASSDRFSGNTIYF
TGTGCCAGCAGCGACAGGTTCTCTGGAAACACCATATATTTT
>TRBV6-2/TRBV6-3|TRBJ1-2|.|many
CASGGTGIYNYGYTF
TGTGCCAGCGGGGGAACAGGGATCTATAACTATGGCTACACCTTC
>TRBV19|TRBJ2-1|TRBD2|many
CASSIVVRSGRADEQFF
TGTGCCAGTAGTATAGTGGTACGGAGCGGGAGGGCAGATGAGCAGTTCTTC
>TRBV10-3|TRBJ2-5|TRBD2|many
CAISEGEREPETQYF
TGTGCCATCAGTGAGGGGGAGCGGGAGCCAGAGACCCAGTACTTC
>TRBV7-3|TRBJ2-7|.|many
CASSLGQVYEQYF
TGTGCCAGCAGCTTAGGGCAGGTCTACGAGCAGTACTTC
>TRBV19|TRBJ1-1|.|many
CASSPHGGGTTEAFF
TGTGCCAGTAGTCCCCATGGGGGAGGAACAACTGAAGCTTTCTTT
>TRBV19|TRBJ1-5|.|few
CASSIGGQRHQPQHF
TGTGCCAGTAGTATTGGAGGACAACGCCATCAGCCCCAGCATTTT